The clone carrying this TCR beta chain was observed at least ten times. Its antigen is currently unknown. This sample stems from a study of Graves' ophthalmopathy and Graves' hyperthyroidism. As for the study in general: Peripheral blood was obtained at first diagnosis, ahead of any treatment.

J lost 0 bases, V lost 3 bases, and 4 bases had no gene match. The CDR3 extends over 15 amino acids. Germline V CDR1 and CDR2: ENHRY, SYGVKD. TCR beta CDR3 regions were amplified from RNA transcripts. HTBI primers served in a first-round RT-PCR, which a second-round multiplex PCR followed. TCRdb called the multiplex PCR reads again in MiXCR, with one record for every CDR3 protein. Seen here are about half a million distinct CDR3 sequences, roughly an eighth observed once, and the top ten hold about 9.4%. Findings and caveats of the study: Blood also held most thyroid clonotypes expanded above 0.001 frequency. Using 13 signatures, a model distinguished ophthalmopathy from stable hyperthyroidism, reaching about 85% sensitivity and approximately 81% specificity. The model predicted ophthalmopathy progression with more than 70% sensitivity and approximately 72% specificity.

The sequenced sample consisted of blood. This TCR derives from a woman aged 25 to 39 with Graves' ophthalmopathy. The rearrangement uses TRBV10-3 and TRBJ1-2; 7 nucleotides line up with TRBD1. This CDR3 is CAISDTGTANYGYTF. The CDR3 coding sequence is TGTGCCATCAGTGATACCGGGACAGCTAACTATGGCTACACCTTC.